Below, 27 T cell receptor beta chains from the same sample are listed, as sequenced in a study of blood T cell repertoires in COVID-19. Sequenced by immunoSEQ multiplex PCR; TCRdb stores in-frame clones only, minus some. Among 150,000 or so clones listed, roughly 84% were seen once. Input material: peripheral blood. The source of these receptors is a man aged 45 to 65 with active or convalescent COVID-19.

The CDR3 here is CASSRRGPGNTIYF. Written as DNA, the CDR3 is TGTGCCAGCAGCCGCAGGGGCCCCGGAAACACCATATATTTT. This chain links TRBV16 with TRBJ1-3, with a weak D call TRBD1 (6 bases). Trimming cost V 4 bases and J 4 bases, with 11 bases left between them. The CDR3 loop spans 14 amino acids. Germline CDR1 and CDR2: KGHSY and FQNENV.

The gene calls are TRBV4-1 and TRBJ2-1, with D tentatively TRBD2 (5 bases). The CDR3 contains 15 residues. The V end was cut by 0 bases, the J end by 9 bases, with 15 bases between. Germline CDR1 is MGHRA and CDR2 is YSYEKL. In DNA form, the CDR3 reads TGCGCCAGCAGCCAAGATGTAACGGGAATTTTTGAGCAGTTCTTC. As protein: CASSQDVTGIFEQFF.

The chain recombines TRBV7-8 with TRBJ1-2; weak D call: TRBD1 (6 bases). The CDR3 extends over 15 amino acids. Trimming shortened V by 5 bases and J by 2 bases, and 15 bases separated the two germline ends. Germline V CDR1 and CDR2: SGHVS, FQNEAQ. CDR3 amino acids: CASSTPGHQNYGYTF. As DNA, the CDR3 is TGTGCCAGCAGCACCCCGGGACACCAAAACTATGGCTACACCTTC. The entire variable domain, with the rest obtained from reference TRBV7-8 and TRBJ1-2, is as follows: GAGVSQSPRYKVAKRGQDVALRCDPISGHVSLFWYQQALGQGPEFLTYFQNEAQLDKSGLPSDRFFAERPEGSVSTLKIQRTQQEDSAVYLCASSTPGHQNYGYTFGSGTRLTVV.

The chain employs TRBV28 and TRBJ1-2; TRBD1 aligns across 9 bases. Trimming removed 6 bases from V and 4 bases from J; junction bases left unmatched: 6. Germline V lookup: CDR1 MDHEN, CDR2 SYDVKM. The CDR3 extends over 14 amino acids. The CDR3 reads CASSPGTGPYGYTF. The CDR3 DNA reads as TGTGCCAGCAGCCCCGGGACAGGGCCCTATGGCTACACCTTC.

The chain employs TRBV3-1 (or the pseudogene TRBV3-2) and TRBJ1-1; D is possibly TRBD1 (5 bases). Germline assignment: CDR1 LGHDT and CDR2 YNNKEL (reference sequence). The CDR3 totals 14 residues. V lost 1 base and J 3 bases, leaving 9 bases between the germline ends. The CDR3 here is CASSQVPGDTEAFF. CDR3 DNA sequence: TGTGCCAGCAGCCAAGTTCCGGGGGACACTGAAGCTTTCTTT.

The rearrangement uses TRBV21-1 and TRBJ1-4; the table's TRBD1 call for D was not verified on the DNA. TRBV21-1 counts as a pseudogene. The CDR3 spans 19 residues. This CDR3 is CASSRVAGGLIATNEKLFF. CDR3 DNA: TGTGCCAGCAGCCGAGTGGCAGGGGGCCTAATTGCAACTAATGAAAAACTGTTTTTT.

This clone appeared a single time. The chain joins TRBV7-2 to TRBJ2-7; 11 positions agree with TRBD1. This CDR3 is 14 amino acids long. Trimming took 3 bases from V and 4 from J; bases not matched to a gene: 2. Germline CDR1 reads SGHTA; CDR2 reads FQGNSA. The CDR3 DNA reads TGTGCCAGCAGCTTGGGACAGGGGGTTTACGAGCAGTACTTC. This sequence encodes CASSLGQGVYEQYF. The entire variable domain, with the rest obtained from reference TRBV7-2 and TRBJ2-7, is as follows: GAGVSQSPSNKVTEKGKDVELRCDPISGHTALYWYRQSLGQGLEFLIYFQGNSAPDKSGLPSDRFSAERTGGSVSTLTIQRTQQEDSAVYLCASSLGQGVYEQYFGPGTRLTVT.

V gene TRBV7-8 combines with J gene TRBJ2-1, with 8 bases identical to TRBD2. V dropped 1 base and J dropped 8; count of bases not matched to a gene: 4. Looked up from germline, CDR1 is SGHVS and CDR2 is FQNEAQ. The CDR3 is 14 residues long. The CDR3 DNA is TGTGCCAGCAGCTTAGAAGGGACTAGAGATGAGCAGTTCTTC. This translates into CASSLEGTRDEQFF.

The rearrangement joins TRBV24-1 to TRBJ1-1, with TRBD1 as a possible D gene (5 bases). The CDR3 sequence is 15 residues long. Trimming removed 2 bases at V and 3 bases at J, with 12 bases between. From germline, CDR1 is KGHDR and CDR2 SFDVKD. The CDR3 protein is CATSDSQGFHTEAFF. In nucleotides, the CDR3 is TGTGCCACCAGTGATTCGCAGGGTTTTCACACTGAAGCTTTCTTT.

The J gene is TRBJ2-5, the V gene TRBV4-2; a weak D match, TRBD2 (7 bases). Deletions cut 0 bases from V and 5 bases from J, with 16 bases between. Germline CDR1 reads LGHNA; CDR2 reads YNFKEQ. This CDR3 has 16 amino acids. The CDR3 DNA reads as TGTGCCAGCAGCCAAGATGGGGCAGAGGGGGGGGAGACCCAGTACTTC. Residues: CASSQDGAEGGETQYF.

This chain joins TRBV6-5 and TRBJ2-1; 12 nucleotides agree with TRBD2. This CDR3 region has 15 residues. Germline V lookup: CDR1 MNHEY, CDR2 SVGAGI. The trim removed 7 bases at V and 9 bases at J, leaving 10 bases unmatched. The CDR3 protein is CASKLRLAGDGEQFF. CDR3 nucleotide sequence: TGTGCCAGCAAACTCAGACTAGCGGGAGACGGTGAGCAGTTCTTC.

The gene calls are TRBV10-3 and TRBJ2-7; 10 nucleotides align to TRBD1. There are 14 residues in the CDR3. Germline trimming cut 7 bases from V and 4 bases from J; bases unmatched to any gene: 7. The germline CDR1 and CDR2 sequences are ENHRY and SYGVKD. The CDR3 reads CAITPGQGVYEQYF. The DNA of the CDR3 is TGTGCCATCACCCCAGGACAGGGGGTTTACGAGCAGTACTTC.

This clone turned up a few times. CDR3 coding DNA: TGCAGTGCTCGCGATGAAAAACTGTTTTTT. It encodes CSARDEKLFF. The chain links TRBV20-1 to TRBJ1-4; D is uncertain. Germline V gene lookup returns CDR1 DFQATT and CDR2 SNEGSKA (reference sequence). The CDR3 sequence is 10 residues long. Trimming stripped 5 bases from V and 6 bases from J, with 4 bases between.

This chain joins TRBV19 and TRBJ2-3, with TRBD1 matching over 10 bases. The CDR3 loop spans 17 amino acids. Germline lookup yields CDR1 LNHDA and CDR2 SQIVND (reference sequence). The V segment lost 1 base and the J segment 3 bases; nucleotides outside the gene matches: 7. CDR3 region: CASSIGRQGAWTDTQYF. DNA for the CDR3: TGTGCCAGTAGTATAGGGCGACAGGGGGCCTGGACAGATACGCAGTATTTT.

The chain uses TRBV19 and TRBJ1-2; possibly TRBD1 for D (6 bases). The CDR3 extends over 15 amino acids. Looked up from germline, CDR1 is LNHDA and CDR2 is SQIVND (reference sequence). Between the trimmed V and J ends, which lost 4 bases and 5 bases, there was a span of 17 bases. This CDR3 is CASSTSRGLLYGYTF. The CDR3 DNA follows: TGTGCCAGTAGTACCAGCAGGGGTTTGCTGTATGGCTACACCTTC.

The chain uses TRBV6-2 or TRBV6-3 and TRBJ2-1; TRBD2 aligns across 10 bases. The CDR3 spans 18 residues. J was trimmed by 0 bases and V by 1 base; bases with no gene match: 6. Germline loops: CDR1 MNHEY, CDR2 SVGEGT. The CDR3 DNA reads TGTGCCAGCAGTTACTATAGGACTAGCGGTTACTCCTACAATGAGCAGTTCTTC. Encoded protein: CASSYYRTSGYSYNEQFF.

V is TRBV19 and J is TRBJ2-2, with D possibly matching TRBD1 (5 bases). CDR1 is LNHDA, CDR2 SQIVND, per germline (reference sequence). This CDR3 contains 13 residues. Trimming cost V 8 bases and J 4 bases, with 11 bases left between them. CDR3 residues: CASSWGRTGELFF. As DNA, the CDR3 is TGTGCCAGTTCCTGGGGCCGCACCGGGGAGCTGTTTTTT.

The V call is TRBV18, the J call TRBJ2-5; TRBD1 matches at 8 bases. The J segment lost 6 bases and the V segment lost 4 bases, leaving 7 bases of the junction unmatched. Per the germline V gene, CDR1 is KGHSH and CDR2 is LQKENI. The CDR3 extends over 14 amino acids. The CDR3: CASSQLQGEKTQYF. The DNA for the CDR3 is TGTGCCAGCTCACAGCTACAGGGGGAGAAGACCCAGTACTTC.

The genes are TRBV11-2 and TRBJ1-2, with D tentatively TRBD1 (5 bases). V lost 2 bases and J lost 1, with 17 bases in between. Germline V gene data show CDR1 as SGHAT and CDR2 as FQNNGV. The CDR3 length is 17 residues. The CDR3 spells CASSLFWRGRNNYGYTF. The CDR3 region has the DNA TGTGCCAGCAGCTTATTTTGGAGGGGCAGGAATAACTATGGCTACACCTTC.

This clone has just one count. This specimen includes other DNA sequences encoding the same CDR3. The chain recombines TRBV19 with TRBJ1-2; 8 nucleotides agree with TRBD1. Germline CDR1 is LNHDA and CDR2 is SQIVND (reference sequence). The CDR3 loop spans 15 amino acids. The V and J ends lost 3 bases and 0 bases, in that order; junction bases with no gene match: 3. The CDR3 spells CASSIGQGANYGYTF. CDR3 in DNA: TGTGCCAGTAGTATTGGACAGGGAGCTAACTATGGCTACACCTTC.

The chain employs TRBV27 and TRBJ2-7; D unclear. V was trimmed by 10 bases and J by 0 bases, leaving 16 bases between them. Germline V gene lookup returns CDR1 MNHEY and CDR2 SMNVEV (reference sequence). This CDR3 region has 14 residues. The CDR3 sequence: CATSQSVSSYEQYF. CDR3 in DNA: TGTGCCACCTCCCAGTCCGTAAGCTCCTACGAGCAGTACTTC.

This chain joins TRBV5-8 and TRBJ1-2, with D hard to call. V was cut by 0 bases and J by 4 bases, with 13 bases left in between. This CDR3 spans 15 amino acids. In germline, CDR1 is SGHTS, CDR2 YDEGEE. The CDR3 protein is CASSLGAQRTYGYTF. The DNA of the CDR3 is TGTGCCAGCAGCTTGGGGGCTCAACGAACCTATGGCTACACCTTC.

The V and J genes are TRBV2 and TRBJ1-5, with D tentatively TRBD1 (6 bases). CDR1 and CDR2 from the germline V gene are SNHLY and FYNNEI. Trimming took off 4 bases at V and 2 bases at J, with 12 bases between the two ends. The CDR3 is 15 amino acids. The CDR3 DNA reads TGTGCCAGCAGTGGGCAGGGGTCACGCAATCAGCCCCAGCATTTT. Translating gives CASSGQGSRNQPQHF.

In this sample, this clone turned up once. The chain recombines TRBV9 with TRBJ2-1; 7 bases match TRBD2. This CDR3 region has 15 residues. Trimming removed 4 bases from V and 2 bases from J; junction bases left unmatched: 6. CDR1 SGDLS and CDR2 YYNGEE come from the germline V gene. In DNA form, the CDR3 reads TGTGCCAGCAGCTCCACCGGGACTACCTACAATGAGCAGTTCTTC. Amino acids: CASSSTGTTYNEQFF.

The rearrangement links TRBV6-5 to TRBJ1-2, with D unclear. Trimming left V 0 bases short and J 4 bases short, with 6 bases between. The CDR3 runs 13 residues. Germline loops: CDR1 MNHEY, CDR2 SVGAGI. CDR3 nucleotides: TGTGCCAGCAGTTACTCGAACAGCTATGGCTACACCTTC. Translated: CASSYSNSYGYTF.

This chain uses TRBV4-1 with TRBJ1-5, with a possible D match to TRBD1 (5 bases). Trimming pared 1 base from V and 2 bases from J, leaving 12 bases between. The CDR3 totals 16 residues. Germline-derived CDR1 and CDR2 are MGHRA and YSYEKL. CDR3 protein: CASSQVIAGGNQPQHF. The DNA for the CDR3 is TGCGCCAGCAGCCAAGTTATAGCGGGGGGCAATCAGCCCCAGCATTTT.

The genes are TRBV4-2 and TRBJ2-1, with TRBD2 as a possible D gene (7 bases). V lost 5 bases, J lost 3 bases, and 14 bases lay in between. Germline-derived CDR1 and CDR2 are LGHNA and YNFKEQ. The CDR3 length is 15 residues. The CDR3 DNA is TGTGCCAGCAGCACAGAGGGGGGGGGCTACAATGAGCAGTTCTTC. Encoded protein: CASSTEGGGYNEQFF.